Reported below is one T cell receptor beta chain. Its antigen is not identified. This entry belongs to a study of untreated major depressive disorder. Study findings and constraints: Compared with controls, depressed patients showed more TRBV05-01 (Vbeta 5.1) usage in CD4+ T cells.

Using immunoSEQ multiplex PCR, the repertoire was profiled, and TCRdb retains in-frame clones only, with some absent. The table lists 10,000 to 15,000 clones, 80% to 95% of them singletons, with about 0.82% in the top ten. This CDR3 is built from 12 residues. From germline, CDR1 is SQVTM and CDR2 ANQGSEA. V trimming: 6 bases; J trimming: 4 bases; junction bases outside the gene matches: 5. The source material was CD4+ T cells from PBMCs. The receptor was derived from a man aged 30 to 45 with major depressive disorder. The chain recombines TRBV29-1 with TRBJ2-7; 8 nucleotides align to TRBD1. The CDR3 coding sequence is TGCAGCGTGCAGGGGGCGACGTACGAGCAGTACTTC. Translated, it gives CSVQGATYEQYF.